These 11 T cell receptor beta chains were all obtained from the same sample, sequenced in a study of CD8+ T cells in alopecia areata. RNA was isolated and reverse transcribed to cDNA, the sequencing template. Generated by immunoSEQ multiplex PCR, the TCRdb table keeps only in-frame clones and is missing some. Counted here are around 140,000 clones, about 49% occurring once; the ten biggest clones make up around a sixth. Sequenced here: CD8+ T cells sorted from blood, sampled at week 0. The receptors shown here come from a human donor with alopecia areata.

The chain combines TRBV30 with TRBJ2-7; no reliable D call. Germline V gives CDR1 GTSNPN, CDR2 SVGIG (reference sequence). Trimming took off 4 bases at V and 11 bases at J, with 15 bases between the two ends. The CDR3 runs 11 residues. As DNA, the CDR3 is TGTGCCTGGAACACCCATGGGTTGAAGTACTTC. It is translated as CAWNTHGLKYF.

The V call is TRBV7-8, the J call TRBJ1-6; no reliable D call. CDR3 length: 16 amino acids. The ends were cut back, 4 bases at V and 0 bases at J, with 10 bases in the middle. The V gene's germline CDR1 is SGHVS and CDR2 FQNEAQ. The CDR3 loop is CASSSGSVSYNSPLHF. The CDR3 DNA reads TGTGCCAGCAGCTCGGGATCCGTCTCCTATAATTCACCCCTCCACTTT.

The rearrangement joins TRBV29-1 to TRBJ2-1; possibly TRBD1 or TRBD2 for D (6 bases each). Deletions cut 5 bases from V and 2 bases from J, with 13 bases between. Germline V gene sequence: CDR1 SQVTM, CDR2 ANQGSEA. The CDR3 runs 14 residues. CDR3 coding DNA: TGCAGCGTTACGGGGGCAGTCCCCTACAATGAGCAGTTCTTC. Its translation: CSVTGAVPYNEQFF.

This clone was seen a single time. V usage is TRBV2 and J usage is TRBJ2-3; D perhaps matches TRBD2 (6 bases). The CDR3 consists of 13 residues. CDR1 and CDR2 (germline): SNHLY, FYNNEI. Trimming stripped 7 bases from V and 3 bases from J, with 11 bases between. CDR3 bases: TGTGCCAGCACTGGGGCGGGGACAGATACGCAGTATTTT. This sequence encodes CASTGAGTDTQYF.

CDR3 DNA sequence: TGTGCCAGCAGTCCCGGGAGGGGGACCGGGGAGCTGTTTTTT. Protein sequence: CASSPGRGTGELFF. This sequence joins TRBV6-5 and TRBJ2-2; 8 bases are shared with TRBD2. Germline-derived CDR1 and CDR2 are MNHEY and SVGAGI. Trimming removed 5 bases from V and 5 bases from J; junction bases left unmatched: 4. This CDR3 comprises 14 residues.

This chain joins TRBV5-4 and TRBJ2-1; D may be TRBD2 (6 bases). Trimming pared 4 bases from V and 4 bases from J, leaving 18 bases between. Germline V lookup: CDR1 SGHNT, CDR2 YYREEE (reference sequence). The CDR3 runs 16 residues. The CDR3 region is CASSPLLRGRYNEQFF. CDR3 DNA sequence: TGTGCCAGCAGCCCCCTCCTACGGGGGAGATACAATGAGCAGTTCTTC.

V and J are TRBV4-1 and TRBJ1-4, with unresolved D. Germline assignment: CDR1 MGHRA and CDR2 YSYEKL. The V and J ends lost 2 bases and 0 bases respectively, with 7 bases between them. The CDR3 consists of 15 residues. The CDR3 protein is CASSQWGATNEKLFF. The CDR3, as DNA: TGCGCCAGCAGCCAATGGGGAGCAACTAATGAAAAACTGTTTTTT.

This clone was seen a handful of times. The chain combines TRBV4-1 with TRBJ2-5; D not certain. Germline values: CDR1 MGHRA, CDR2 YSYEKL. Trimming left V 0 bases short and J 5 bases short, with 13 bases between. The CDR3 runs 15 residues. The CDR3, as DNA: TGCGCCAGCAGCCAAGAGACGGGCATGGGGGAGACCCAGTACTTC. It encodes CASSQETGMGETQYF.

This CDR3 is CASGFDSVEQYF. The CDR3 nucleotides are TGTGCTAGTGGTTTCGACAGCGTCGAGCAGTACTTC. This chain joins TRBV12-5 and TRBJ2-7; D may be TRBD1 (5 bases). There are 12 residues in the CDR3. Trimming stripped 3 bases from V and 6 bases from J, with 9 bases between. CDR1 is LGHNT, CDR2 FRNRAP, per germline.

This clone was counted a few times. This chain links TRBV11-2 with TRBJ2-1; TRBD1 matches 7 bases. CDR1 is SGHAT and CDR2 is FQNNGV in the germline V gene. J gave up 8 bases and V 5 bases, and 3 bases lay outside the gene matches. CDR3 length equals 12 residues. CDR3 sequence reads: CASSRQGDEQFF. Here the CDR3 DNA reads TGTGCCAGCAGCCGACAGGGCGATGAGCAGTTCTTC.

This clone came up a few times. The chain is built from TRBV2 and TRBJ2-1; a possible D gene is TRBD2 (5 bases). The V end lost 3 bases, the J end lost 6 bases, and 12 bases lay between the germline ends. CDR3 size: 14 residues. Germline-derived CDR1 and CDR2 are SNHLY and FYNNEI. DNA of the CDR3: TGTGCCAGCAGTGACGCGGGCCCTGGCAATGAGCAGTTCTTC. The encoded protein is CASSDAGPGNEQFF.